The 21 T cell receptor beta chains listed next were all sequenced from one sample in a study of T cell repertoires in cytomegalovirus infection. These TCRs' antigens remain unknown. One entry per CDR3 protein, called by TCRdb with MiXCR from the reads. This table has around 750,000 distinct CDR3 sequences, less than 35% appearing once. The specimen was cultured CD8+ T cells from PBMCs, collected from culture after CMV antigen stimulation. The receptors come from a human donor in good health (CMV status not recorded). Some clones in this sample may be carry-over from other donors' samples.

The J gene is TRBJ1-3, the V gene TRBV20-1; D is possibly TRBD1 (5 bases). Germline CDR1 is DFQATT and CDR2 is SNEGSKA (reference sequence). V was trimmed by 5 bases and J by 7 bases, leaving 18 bases between them. This CDR3 has 14 amino acids. The CDR3 DNA is TGCAGTGCTTCCCGGACGGGGGGTTTCAACACCATATATTTT. Amino acids: CSASRTGGFNTIYF.

This clonotype was counted only a few times. This chain uses TRBV27 with TRBJ1-4; D is ambiguous. Per the germline V gene, CDR1 is MNHEY and CDR2 is SMNVEV (reference sequence). The V and J ends lost 6 bases and 0 bases respectively, with 8 bases between them. This CDR3 has 14 residues. The CDR3 loop reads CASRGYTTNEKLFF. The CDR3 bases are TGTGCCAGCAGGGGATATACAACTAATGAAAAACTGTTTTTT.

This sequence joins TRBV20-1 and TRBJ2-7; the match to TRBD2 covers 11 bases. J lost 3 bases, V lost 2 bases, and 3 bases had no gene match. The CDR3 is 14 amino acids. Germline V CDR1 and CDR2: DFQATT, SNEGSKA (reference sequence). The CDR3 here is CSARSLAGVYEQYF. DNA for the CDR3: TGCAGTGCTAGATCACTAGCGGGGGTCTACGAGCAGTACTTC.

A few counts support this clonotype. The chain carries TRBV6-8 and TRBJ2-5; 9 bases are shared with TRBD1. The germline V gene encodes CDR1 MNHGY and CDR2 SAAAGT. CDR3 length: 15 amino acids. V lost 5 bases, J lost 5 bases, and 9 bases stayed unmatched. DNA of the CDR3: TGTGCCAGCAGTACCCCGGGACAGGGCGAGGAGACCCAGTACTTC. This codes for CASSTPGQGEETQYF.

This chain joins TRBV2 and TRBJ1-2; the D gene is possibly TRBD1 (5 bases). The V end lost 2 bases, the J end lost 4 bases, and 14 bases lay between the germline ends. CDR1 is SNHLY and CDR2 is FYNNEI in the germline V gene. This CDR3 comprises 15 residues. In DNA form, the CDR3 reads TGTGCCAGCAGTGAACCAGGGATCTTTTCCTATGGCTACACCTTC. Residues: CASSEPGIFSYGYTF.

Regarding this clonotype: This may be a read error: a much more frequent sequence differs by one nucleotide. V usage is TRBV7-2 and J usage is TRBJ1-5, with D unclear. CDR3 length equals 13 residues. The V gene's germline CDR1 is SGHTA and CDR2 FQGNSA. CDR3 protein: CVSSLALLKPQHF. DNA for the CDR3: TGTGTCAGCAGCTTAGCCTTATTAAAGCCCCAGCATTTT.

This chain joins TRBV27 and TRBJ2-2, with D possibly TRBD1 on 6 matching bases. CDR1 MNHEY and CDR2 SMNVEV come from the germline V gene (reference sequence). This CDR3 region has 13 residues. Trimming shortened V by 7 bases and J by 2 bases, and 8 bases separated the two germline ends. The DNA for the CDR3 is TGTGCCAGCATGGGACAAAACACCGGGGAGCTGTTTTTT. This codes for CASMGQNTGELFF.

The J gene is TRBJ2-5, the V gene TRBV29-1, with D perhaps TRBD1 (7 bases). This CDR3 spans 15 amino acids. Germline CDR1 reads SQVTM; CDR2 reads ANQGSEA. V was trimmed by 0 bases and J by 5 bases, leaving 16 bases between them. CDR3 sequence: CSVEDRGAGGETQYF. The CDR3 region has the DNA TGCAGCGTTGAAGATCGAGGAGCAGGGGGGGAGACCCAGTACTTC. The full variable domain, rest sourced from reference TRBV29-1 and TRBJ2-5, is SAVISQKPSRDICQRGTSLTIQCQVDSQVTMMFWYRQQPGQSLTLIATANQGSEATYESGFVIDKFPISRPNLTFSTLTVSNMSPEDSSIYLCSVEDRGAGGETQYFGPGTRLLVL.

CDR3 in DNA: TGTGCCAGCAGCCCCCCCCGTGGTAACATACGCTCCTATAATTCACCCCTCCACTTT. This translates into CASSPPRGNIRSYNSPLHF. V is TRBV7-9 and J is TRBJ1-6; the D is unclear. The germline V and J ends were trimmed by 5 bases and 0 bases, with 20 bases remaining between them. Germline CDR1 is SEHNR and CDR2 is FQNEAQ (reference sequence). This CDR3 is built from 19 residues.

The chain combines TRBV27 with TRBJ2-3, with 9 bases lining up with TRBD2. Germline CDR1 is MNHEY and CDR2 is SMNVEV (reference sequence). The CDR3 length is 14 residues. The V and J ends lost 6 bases and 5 bases, in that order; junction bases with no gene match: 6. The CDR3 spells CASRGGGAVDTQYF. The CDR3 nucleotides are TGTGCCAGCAGAGGCGGGGGGGCTGTAGATACGCAGTATTTT.

This sequence joins TRBV19 and TRBJ1-5; D possibly corresponds to TRBD1 (5 bases). Germline lookup yields CDR1 LNHDA and CDR2 SQIVND (reference sequence). V was cut by 7 bases and J by 4 bases, with 17 bases left in between. This CDR3 has 15 residues. The CDR3 DNA sequence: TGTGCCAGTACCCCCGCAGCAGGGAGTAATCAGCCCCAGCATTTT. Its translation is CASTPAAGSNQPQHF.

The gene calls are TRBV28 and TRBJ1-6; the match to TRBD1 covers 8 bases. The CDR3 consists of 19 residues. Trimming took 6 bases from V and 0 from J; bases not matched to a gene: 13. The germline V gene encodes CDR1 MDHEN and CDR2 SYDVKM. CDR3 residues: CASSPGGARGSSYNSPLHF. The CDR3 DNA follows: TGTGCCAGCAGCCCAGGGGGCGCGAGGGGGAGCTCCTATAATTCACCCCTCCACTTT.

The chain recombines TRBV2 with TRBJ2-7, with 9 bases identical to TRBD1. V shed 7 bases, J shed 0 bases, and the junction held 13 bases outside the gene matches. The CDR3 sequence is 17 residues long. The germline CDR1 and CDR2 sequences are SNHLY and FYNNEI. The CDR3 is CASTDSSGTGISYEQYF. CDR3 nucleotide sequence: TGTGCCAGCACTGATTCCTCCGGGACAGGGATCTCCTACGAGCAGTACTTC.

This clonotype was seen ten or more times. The chain is built from TRBV7-6 and TRBJ2-3; D is ambiguous. Germline CDR1 reads SGHVS; CDR2 reads FNYEAQ. With 5 bases removed from V and 2 bases from J, the gap between germline ends came to 17 bases. CDR3 length: 16 residues. CDR3 amino acids: CASSLHPDLTTDTQYF. The CDR3 DNA reads TGTGCCAGCAGCCTCCACCCCGACCTTACCACAGATACGCAGTATTTT.

This rearrangement joins TRBV5-4 to TRBJ2-6, with no clear D. The length of the CDR3 is 14 residues. Trimming removed 3 bases at V and 4 bases at J, with 8 bases between. Germline V gives CDR1 SGHNT, CDR2 YYREEE (reference sequence). CDR3 in DNA: TGTGCCAGCAGCTCGACGGAAGGGGCCAACGTCCTGACTTTC. This encodes CASSSTEGANVLTF. The variable domain in full, completed from reference TRBV5-4 and TRBJ2-6, reads ETGVTQSPTHLIKTRGQQVTLRCSSQSGHNTVSWYQQALGQGPQFIFQYYREEENGRGNFPPRFSGLQFPNYSSELNVNALELDDSALYLCASSSTEGANVLTFGAGSRLTVL.

The chain is built from TRBV14 and TRBJ2-1; 9 nucleotides agree with TRBD1. V was pared by 4 bases and J by 7 bases, with 5 bases of the junction left unmatched. Germline CDR1 SGHDN, CDR2 FVKESK. The CDR3 length is 14 residues. CDR3 sequence (DNA): TGTGCCAGCAGCCGGGACAGGGTCCCGAATGAGCAGTTCTTC. Protein product: CASSRDRVPNEQFF.

This clonotype was seen at least ten times. The V and J genes are TRBV7-2 and TRBJ1-2; D is ambiguous. Deletions cut 6 bases from V and 4 bases from J, with 27 bases between. CDR1 and CDR2 from the germline V gene are SGHTA and FQGNSA. This CDR3 comprises 18 residues. The CDR3 nucleotides are TGTGCCAGCAGAAATTCCACGGGCAGTGTCACTCCATTCTATGGCTACACCTTC. It encodes CASRNSTGSVTPFYGYTF.

The chain employs TRBV6-2 or TRBV6-3 and TRBJ2-3; D is perhaps TRBD1 (6 bases). The CDR3 is 14 amino acids. Trimming removed 4 bases at V and 2 bases at J, with 10 bases between. CDR1 is MNHEY and CDR2 is SVGEGT in the germline V gene. The CDR3 spells CASSFYRDTDTQYF. Written as DNA, the CDR3 is TGTGCCAGCAGTTTCTACAGGGACACAGATACGCAGTATTTT.

On this clonotype itself: A read error may be the cause here, since a much bigger clone is one base away. The rearrangement joins TRBV7-2 to TRBJ1-3; no clear D gene. The germline V gene encodes CDR1 SGHTA and CDR2 FQGNSA. The CDR3 runs to 15 residues. The CDR3 DNA reads TGTGTCAGCAGCCTCCCTCTGGCTTCTGGAAACACCATATATTTT. Translating gives CVSSLPLASGNTIYF. The full variable domain, with the rest looked up from reference TRBV7-2 and TRBJ1-3, is GAGVSQSPSNKVTEKGKDVELRCDPISGHTALYWYRQSLGQGLEFLIYFQGNSAPDKSGLPSDRFSAERTGGSVSTLTIQRTQQEDSAVYLCVSSLPLASGNTIYFGEGSWLTVV.

The table lists this clonotype with a few counts. The chain couples TRBV12-3 or TRBV12-4 to TRBJ1-5, with unresolved D. The V and J ends lost 1 base and 6 bases respectively, with 13 bases between them. This CDR3 comprises 15 residues. CDR3 amino acids: CASSLGHSGGQPQHF. The CDR3 DNA is TGTGCCAGCAGTTTAGGACACTCGGGAGGTCAGCCCCAGCATTTT.

This clonotype was picked up a small number of times. The genes are TRBV27 and TRBJ1-2, with 12 positions matching TRBD1. V trimming: 0 bases; J trimming: 8 bases; junction bases outside the gene matches: 7. The CDR3 is 16 amino acids. The germline V gene encodes CDR1 MNHEY and CDR2 SMNVEV (reference sequence). CDR3 coding DNA: TGTGCCAGCAGTTTATCGGGGACAGGGGGCGCAGAGGGCTACACCTTC. Residues: CASSLSGTGGAEGYTF.